The source of this T cell receptor beta chain is a study of T cell responses to AZD1222 COVID-19 vaccine. Findings of the study overall: Among those given AZD1222, only five or six were seropositive at baseline. Sampled repertoires all dated from after the peak T cell response. Mostly white British, mostly female donors; authors suggested clonal diversity may be underestimated. Spike was spanned by vaccine-associated CD4 TCRs, which were dominant at 160-218 and 743-854.

Points on this clone: Its antigen is not identified. One junction end disagrees with the germline gene, perhaps due to a read error.

TCRdb's table, derived via immunoSEQ multiplex PCR, lists solely in-frame clones and lacks some. Seen here are tens of thousands of clones, around 88% observed once, and the top ten hold 11%. The CDR3 spans 11 residues. From germline, CDR1 is SQVTM and CDR2 ANQGSEA. The sample here was peripheral blood, taken 28 days after the second AZD1222 dose. The sequence derives from an adult who received the AZD1222 COVID-19 vaccine. The rearrangement uses TRBV29-1 and TRBJ2-7; maybe TRBD2 (6 bases). DNA for the CDR3: TGCAGCGTTGAAAGGGGCTCGGTACTAGCCTTC. Protein: CSVERGSVLAF.